This TCR beta chain was documented in a study of OX40 agonist ivuxolimab in advanced cancers. About the study: Treatment of patients was with ivuxolimab, an agonistic anti-OX40 (CD134) antibody. At doses from 0.01 to 10 mg/kg, patients were given intravenous ivuxolimab every 2 weeks. Three partial responders included one hepatocellular carcinoma patient and two cutaneous melanoma patients.

Some clones are missing from TCRdb's copy, which holds only in-frame ones; the method was immunoSEQ multiplex PCR. In the table there are roughly 90,000 clones, 87% of which are singletons. The CDR3 runs to 13 residues. Germline CDR1 reads SGHKS; CDR2 reads YYEKEE (reference sequence). Unmatched junction bases numbered 11, after V lost 4 bases and J lost 11 bases. This TCR came from an adult with an advanced solid tumor such as melanoma, head and neck, liver or kidney cancer. The chain combines TRBV5-5 with TRBJ1-1, with 7 bases matching TRBD1. Source: CD4+ or CD8+ T cells sorted from blood, taken in a trial of the OX40 agonist ivuxolimab. CDR3 protein: CASSNQPGQWAFF. The DNA for the CDR3 is TGTGCCAGCAGCAACCAACCGGGACAGTGGGCTTTCTTT.